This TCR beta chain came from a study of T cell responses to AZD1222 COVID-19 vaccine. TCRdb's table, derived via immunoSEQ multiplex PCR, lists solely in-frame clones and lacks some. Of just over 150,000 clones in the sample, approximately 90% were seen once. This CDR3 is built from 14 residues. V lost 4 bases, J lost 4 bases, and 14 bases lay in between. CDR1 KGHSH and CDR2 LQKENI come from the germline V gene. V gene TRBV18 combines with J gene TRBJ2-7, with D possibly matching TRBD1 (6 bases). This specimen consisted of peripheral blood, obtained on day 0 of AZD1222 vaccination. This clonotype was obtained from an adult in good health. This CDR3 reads CASSLGTQYYEQYF. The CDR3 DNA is TGTGCCAGCTCACTCGGGACACAGTATTACGAGCAGTACTTC.